This T cell receptor (beta chain) was sequenced for a study of T-cell reconstitution after alpha-beta-depleted transplantation in children. Preparing the TCRbeta library involved the use of unique molecular identifiers. TCRdb fed the PCR reads into MiXCR, producing one record per CDR3 protein. This table has around 600,000 distinct CDR3 sequences, approximately 15% appearing once. This CDR3 comprises 23 residues. V gave up 9 bases and J gave up 8 bases, with 46 bases separating them. Looked up from germline, CDR1 is KGHDR and CDR2 is SFDVKD. This receptor was identified in a human donor who donated a stem cell graft to a child with acute myeloid leukemia. This rearrangement joins TRBV24-1 to TRBJ2-1, with D perhaps being TRBD1 or TRBD2 (5 bases each). The sequencing used PBMCs from the stem cell graft donor, collected from the stem cell graft. DNA for the CDR3: TGTGCCACCCCACACCCAAATACAAGGGCTGGTCAGAGACCCGGGACCTTAGCCCATGAGCAGTTCTTC. Protein sequence: CATPHPNTRAGQRPGTLAHEQFF.